This T cell receptor (beta chain) derives from a study of OX40 agonist ivuxolimab in advanced cancers. Looking at the study overall: Ivuxolimab was a fully human IgG2 agonistic monoclonal antibody targeting the costimulatory receptor OX40 (CD134). Prior anti-PD-1, anti-PD-L1 or anti-CTLA-4 therapy was permitted, and checkpoint inhibitors had been received by about 44% of dose-escalation patients. The paper covers the monotherapy dose-escalation part of the phase I ivuxolimab trial, which included N ≈ 57 patients. Intravenous ivuxolimab was administered to patients every 2 weeks at six dose levels: 0.01, 0.1, 0.3, 1.5, 3 and 10 mg/kg. The point of sequencing TCRbeta in the periphery was to test whether ivuxolimab changed TCR sequence diversity and drove clonal T-cell expansion. In the dose-escalation cohort, approximately 83% of patients were male, and the mean age was approximately 60 years with a range of roughly 20 to 85. Of the approximately 50 dose-escalation patients, hepatocellular carcinoma was present in some 19, melanoma in around 15, renal cell carcinoma in 9 and head and neck cancer in 9. Partial responses occurred in three dose-escalation patients: two with cutaneous melanoma and one with hepatocellular carcinoma. Paper-wide results and their limitations: Which antigens the clonally expanded peripheral T cells were specific for was not determined. Low levels of normalized T-cell clonal expansion were also seen in some patients who did not respond. After ivuxolimab, CD8+ T cells had more expanded clones than CD4+ T cells on average. In the 0.1-3.0 mg/kg groups, partial responders had among the lowest normalized peripheral clonal expansion, particularly in CD8+ T cells. At doses of 0.1 to 3.0 mg/kg, clonal expansion of both CD4+ and CD8+ blood T cells was observed from baseline to week 6.

Patients with a history of autoimmune disease or receiving systemic immunosuppression were excluded from the trial. Peripheral blood for TCR sequencing was collected from all dose cohorts at baseline, on cycle 4 day 1, and on cycle 7 day 1. Samples came from an open-label, multicenter, first-in-human phase I dose-escalation trial of ivuxolimab. The trial enrolled adults with locally advanced or metastatic head and neck squamous cell, hepatocellular, melanoma or renal cell carcinoma. CD4+ and CD8+ T cells were sorted separately from peripheral blood before TCR sequencing. For sequencing of the TCRbeta CDR3 region, genomic DNA was extracted from the sorted cells. TCRbeta CDR3 regions were sequenced using the immunoSEQ Assay. TCRdb provides this immuneACCESS table in a form limited to in-frame rearrangements. Some clones are lacking; in checked studies, under half of them reflect an unresolved V gene, and why the rest are absent is not known. Within this sample are over 35,000 clones, with about 89% of them counted one time only. The biggest ten clones account for 0.45% to 0.7% of the sample.

Worth noting for this clone: Its antigen is not yet known. Per-base quality was not reported, and no clone a single base away is much larger than it.

Clipping removes 4 bases from V and 3 bases from J, with 5 as the unmatched junction base count. As encoded in the germline V gene, CDR1 is SGHRS while CDR2 is YFSETQ. The CDR3, from cysteine to phenylalanine, totals 14 residues. The read is trimmed to its CDR3 DNA, 42 bases read in frame from base 1. This clonotype was sampled from an adult with an advanced solid tumor such as melanoma, head and neck, liver or kidney cancer. The rearrangement combines TRBV5-1 with TRBJ2-7, with 9 central nucleotides matching TRBD1. Sequenced material: CD4+ or CD8+ T cells sorted from blood, taken in a trial of the OX40 agonist ivuxolimab. The DNA sequence is as follows: TGCGCCAGCAGCGCCGGGACAGGGATCTACGAGCAGTACTTC. Its coded protein is CASSAGTGIYEQYF.